The 9 T cell receptor beta chains in this list originate from one sample, sequenced in a study of long-term antiretroviral therapy in people with HIV. This was the immunoSEQ v3.0 assay at survey level. Method: immunoSEQ multiplex PCR; TCRdb's copy keeps in-frame clones and lacks some. The sample holds 33,000 or so clones, roughly 82% seen once. The sample in question was unsorted PBMCs, obtained 0.3 years after starting antiretroviral therapy. The receptors were sampled from a young man with HIV.

The chain joins TRBV5-6 to TRBJ2-7; D gene uncertain. The V end was cut by 4 bases, the J end by 3 bases, with 17 bases between. This CDR3 is built from 15 residues. Germline V gene sequence: CDR1 SGHDT, CDR2 YYEEEE. CDR3 DNA sequence: TGTGCCAGCAGCCCGTCAGTGATATTGAGCTACGAGCAGTACTTC. This encodes CASSPSVILSYEQYF.

The chain combines TRBV11-2 with TRBJ2-1; a possible D gene is TRBD2 (6 bases). Germline CDR1 reads SGHAT; CDR2 reads FQNNGV. The CDR3 runs to 13 residues. V was clipped by 3 bases and J by 15 bases, with 18 bases between them. The CDR3 region is CASSLSSRLETFF. The CDR3 coding sequence is TGTGCCAGCAGCTTGTCGAGCCGACTAGAGACGTTCTTC.

This clone was seen once. The chain combines TRBV9 with TRBJ1-1; no clear D gene. The CDR3 is 17 amino acids. V lost 0 bases and J lost 1, with 16 bases in between. Germline V gives CDR1 SGDLS, CDR2 YYNGEE. CDR3 in amino acids: CASSVAGAGEKNTEAFF. The CDR3 DNA reads as TGTGCCAGCAGCGTAGCTGGCGCAGGAGAAAAGAACACTGAAGCTTTCTTT.

The chain has TRBV5-1 and TRBJ2-5, with D hard to call. CDR1 and CDR2 (germline): SGHRS, YFSETQ. V lost 2 bases and J lost 2, with 13 bases in between. The CDR3 covers 15 residues. This CDR3 reads CASSFGPLGQETQYF. The CDR3 region has the DNA TGCGCCAGCAGCTTCGGGCCGTTGGGGCAAGAGACCCAGTACTTC.

The rearrangement joins TRBV2 to TRBJ2-1; 9 bases agree with TRBD1. V dropped 9 bases and J dropped 0; count of bases not matched to a gene: 6. This CDR3 region has 15 residues. Per the germline V gene, CDR1 is SNHLY and CDR2 is FYNNEI. The CDR3 bases are TGTGCCAGTCAGACAGGGGGGAGCTCCTACAATGAGCAGTTCTTC. Residues: CASQTGGSSYNEQFF.

The chain carries TRBV30 and TRBJ2-7; 11 nucleotides line up with TRBD2. The CDR3 is made up of 14 amino acids. Germline-derived CDR1 and CDR2 are GTSNPN and SVGIG (reference sequence). J lost 5 bases, V lost 5 bases, and 8 bases had no gene match. Written as DNA, the CDR3 is TGTGCCTGGTCGACCTTGGGACTAGCGGACGAGCAGTACTTC. Residues: CAWSTLGLADEQYF.

V is TRBV12-5 and J is TRBJ2-1, with TRBD2 as a possible D gene (6 bases). The length of the CDR3 is 15 residues. Trimming removed 9 bases from V and 4 bases from J, with 19 bases in between. Germline CDR1 reads LGHNT; CDR2 reads FRNRAP. The CDR3 here is CASGLGGGGYNEQFF. As DNA, the CDR3 is TGTGCTAGCGGCCTCGGGGGAGGAGGGTACAATGAGCAGTTCTTC.

This clone appeared a few times. The V gene is TRBV5-4, the J gene TRBJ1-1, with D possibly matching TRBD1 (5 bases). V lost 1 base, J lost 0 bases, and 13 bases lay in between. CDR3 length equals 16 residues. Germline lookup yields CDR1 SGHNT and CDR2 YYREEE (reference sequence). The CDR3 sequence is CASSLLVGTMNTEAFF. In nucleotides, the CDR3 is TGTGCCAGCAGCTTGCTTGTGGGGACCATGAACACTGAAGCTTTCTTT.

This clone was recorded once. The chain joins TRBV29-1 to TRBJ2-4; 7 positions agree with TRBD1. Germline trimming cut 4 bases from V and 7 bases from J; bases unmatched to any gene: 7. The CDR3 covers 13 residues. Germline V gene lookup returns CDR1 SQVTM and CDR2 ANQGSEA. The CDR3 sequence: CSVAQYRGNIQYF. The CDR3 DNA is TGCAGCGTTGCCCAGTACAGGGGCAACATTCAGTACTTC.